The T cell receptor beta chain described here comes from a study of shared clonotypes between healthy human individuals. With 2 bases removed from V and 2 bases from J, the gap between germline ends came to 10 bases. The length of the CDR3 is 15 residues. Germline CDR1 MDHEN, CDR2 SYDVKM. Study results and caveats: Memory subsets generally showed lower estimated richness than naive subsets.

At deep level, the assay was performed. It was across several immunoSEQ plates that each subset's genomic DNA was evenly split. This table comes from immunoSEQ multiplex PCR, and its TCRdb copy is limited to in-frame clones, with some not included. The sample carries about 700,000 clones, about 90% recorded once. Naive CD8 populations comprised CD45RO-negative cells positively selected for CCR7, excluding terminally differentiated effector memory CD45RA+ cells. A remark on this clone: Its target is not known.

The receptor comes from a man aged 25-45 years in good health. This chain links TRBV28 with TRBJ1-5; TRBD1 might be the D (5 bases). Specimen: naive CD8+ T cells sorted from blood. The CDR3 spells CASSLRGGGNQPQHF. The CDR3 nucleotides are TGTGCCAGCAGTTTACGCGGGGGGGGCAATCAGCCCCAGCATTTT.